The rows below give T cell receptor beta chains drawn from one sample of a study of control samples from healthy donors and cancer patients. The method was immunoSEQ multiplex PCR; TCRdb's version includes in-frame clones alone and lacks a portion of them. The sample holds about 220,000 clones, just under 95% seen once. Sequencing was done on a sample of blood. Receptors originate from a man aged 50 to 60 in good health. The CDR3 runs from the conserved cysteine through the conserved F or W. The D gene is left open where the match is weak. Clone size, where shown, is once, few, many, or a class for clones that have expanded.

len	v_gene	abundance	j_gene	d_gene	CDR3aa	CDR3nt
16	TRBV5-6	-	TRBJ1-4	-	CASSLAGLTTNEKLFF	TGTGCCAGCAGCTTGGCCGGACTGACAACTAATGAAAAACTGTTTTTT
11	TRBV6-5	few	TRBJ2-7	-	CASVNSYEQYF	TGTGCCAGCGTGAACTCCTACGAGCAGTACTTC
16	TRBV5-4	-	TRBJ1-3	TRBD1	CASSGGTGRVGNTIYF	TGTGCCAGCAGCGGGGGGACAGGGAGGGTTGGAAACACCATATATTTT
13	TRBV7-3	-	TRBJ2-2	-	CASSLKMGGELFF	TGTGCCAGCAGCTTAAAAATGGGCGGGGAGCTGTTTTTT
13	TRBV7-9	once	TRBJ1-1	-	CASSLVSRSEAFF	TGTGCCAGCAGCTTAGTGAGCCGATCTGAAGCTTTCTTT
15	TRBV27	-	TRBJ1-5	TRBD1	CASTRTGFPNQPQHF	TGTGCCAGCACCCGGACAGGGTTTCCCAATCAGCCCCAGCATTTT
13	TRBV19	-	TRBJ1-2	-	CASLNRQGYGYTF	TGTGCCAGCCTCAACAGGCAGGGCTATGGCTACACCTTC
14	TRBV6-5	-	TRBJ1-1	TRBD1	CASSYVGQRTEAFF	TGTGCCAGCAGTTACGTGGGACAGAGGACTGAAGCTTTCTTT
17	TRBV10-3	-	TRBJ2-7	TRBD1	CAISELISRTGFGEQYF	TGTGCCATCAGTGAGTTGATTTCCAGGACAGGGTTTGGCGAGCAGTACTTC
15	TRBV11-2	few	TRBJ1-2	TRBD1	CASSLGRTGVYGYTF	TGTGCCAGCAGCTTAGGCCGGACAGGGGTCTATGGCTACACCTTC